This entry features one TCR beta chain sequence. Its specificity is unknown. Trimming cost V 2 bases and J 0 bases, with 9 bases left between them. The CDR3 is 15 amino acids. Germline V lookup: CDR1 SGHRS, CDR2 YFSETQ. This was the immunoSEQ v3.0 assay at survey level. A target of about 40,000-55,000 T-cell genomes per sample was set for sequencing. Clones were sequenced by immunoSEQ multiplex PCR, and TCRdb holds only the in-frame ones, with some missing. The sample holds more than 25,000 clones; 93% are singletons and the top ten take about 6.4%. Treatment for all HIV-infected participants took place in the United States. The sample belongs to a study of long-term antiretroviral therapy in people with HIV. In the study overall: Some samples came about a decade before the 2015 immediate-ART recommendation, and these were the earliest.

Overall study results and limits: The clones with expansion before ART were dominant in the repertoire at all time points.

This chain connects TRBV5-1 to TRBJ2-1; D is possibly TRBD2 (5 bases). This receptor was obtained from a woman between 40 and 50 years old with HIV. This material consisted of unsorted PBMCs, taken about 6.5 years after starting antiretroviral therapy. The DNA of the CDR3 is TGCGCCAGCAGCTTCGGGGAGTCCTCCTACAATGAGCAGTTCTTC. As protein: CASSFGESSYNEQFF.